A single T cell receptor beta chain is shown here with its context. The authors' processing: Estimated nucleated cell counts came from reference gene primer amplification. Produced via immunoSEQ multiplex PCR; TCRdb's table is partial and in-frame only. D and trimming come from the DNA, and the V and J calls and clone size come from that table. The sample consists of more than 250,000 clones, roughly 90% of them appearing once. The data stem from a study of blood T cell repertoires in COVID-19. About the research overall: COVID-19 samples, acute and convalescent, were from the United States, Italy and Spain. Sample material is recorded as cDNA or gDNA derived from T cells, B-cell-depleted T cells, or PBMCs.

CDR1 MNHEY and CDR2 SVGAGI come from the germline V gene. Trimming removed 6 bases at V and 2 bases at J, with 13 bases between. This CDR3 is 14 amino acids long. Sequenced material: peripheral blood. The TCR comes from a man aged 18 to 30 who had recovered from COVID-19. The chain couples TRBV6-5 to TRBJ2-5; D perhaps matches TRBD1 (6 bases). The CDR3 nucleotides are TGTGCCAGCAGAAGGACAGTACATCAAGAGACCCAGTACTTC. This encodes CASRRTVHQETQYF.